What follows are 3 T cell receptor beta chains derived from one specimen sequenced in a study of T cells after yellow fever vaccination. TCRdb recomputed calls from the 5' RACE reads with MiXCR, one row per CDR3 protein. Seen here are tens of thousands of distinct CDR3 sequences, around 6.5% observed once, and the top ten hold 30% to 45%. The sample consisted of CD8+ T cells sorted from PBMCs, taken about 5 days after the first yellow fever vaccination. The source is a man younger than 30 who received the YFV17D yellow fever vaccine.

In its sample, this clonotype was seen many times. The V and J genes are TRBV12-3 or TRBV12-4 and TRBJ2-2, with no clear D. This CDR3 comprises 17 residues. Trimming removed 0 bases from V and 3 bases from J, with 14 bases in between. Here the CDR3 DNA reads TGTGCCAGCAGTTTAGCGTTGGCGGATAGAGACACCGGGGAGCTGTTTTTT. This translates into CASSLALADRDTGELFF.

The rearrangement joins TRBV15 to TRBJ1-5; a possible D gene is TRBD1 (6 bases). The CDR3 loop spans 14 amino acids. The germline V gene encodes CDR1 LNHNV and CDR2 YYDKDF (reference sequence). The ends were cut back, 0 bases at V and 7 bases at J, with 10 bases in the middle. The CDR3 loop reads CATSREGGRQPQHF. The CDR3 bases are TGTGCCACCAGCAGAGAGGGGGGGCGACAGCCCCAGCATTTT.

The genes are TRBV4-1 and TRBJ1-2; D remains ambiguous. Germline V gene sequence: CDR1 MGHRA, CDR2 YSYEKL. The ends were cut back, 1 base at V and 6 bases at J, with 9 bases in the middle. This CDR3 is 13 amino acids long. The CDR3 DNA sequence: TGCGCCAGCAGCCAAGGGCCCAAGCATGGCTACACCTTC. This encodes CASSQGPKHGYTF.